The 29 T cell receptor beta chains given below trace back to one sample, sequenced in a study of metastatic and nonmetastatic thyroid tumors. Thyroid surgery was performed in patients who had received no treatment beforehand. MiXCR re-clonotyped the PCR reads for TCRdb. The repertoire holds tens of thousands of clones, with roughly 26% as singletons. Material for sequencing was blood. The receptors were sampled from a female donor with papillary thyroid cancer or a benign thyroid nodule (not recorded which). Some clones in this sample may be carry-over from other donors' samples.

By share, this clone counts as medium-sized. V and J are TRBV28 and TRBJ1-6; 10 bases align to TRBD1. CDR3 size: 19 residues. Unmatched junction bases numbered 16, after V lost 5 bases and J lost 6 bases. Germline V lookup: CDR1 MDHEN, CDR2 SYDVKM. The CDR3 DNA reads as TGTGCCAGCAGTGTAATGATGACAGGGGGCGCTTTCAGTAATTCACCCCTCCACTTT. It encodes CASSVMMTGGAFSNSPLHF.

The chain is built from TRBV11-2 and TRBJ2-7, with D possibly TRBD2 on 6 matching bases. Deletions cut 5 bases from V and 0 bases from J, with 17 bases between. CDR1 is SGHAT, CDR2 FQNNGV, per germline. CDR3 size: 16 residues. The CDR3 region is CASSPQEGRISYEQYF. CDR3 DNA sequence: TGTGCCAGCAGCCCTCAGGAGGGTCGTATCTCCTACGAGCAGTACTTC.

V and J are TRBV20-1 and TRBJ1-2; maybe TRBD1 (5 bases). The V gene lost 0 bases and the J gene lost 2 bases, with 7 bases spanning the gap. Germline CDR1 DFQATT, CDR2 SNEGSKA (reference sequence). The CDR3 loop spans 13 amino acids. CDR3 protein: CSARDYRNYGYTF. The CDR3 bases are TGCAGTGCTAGAGATTACAGGAACTATGGCTACACCTTC.

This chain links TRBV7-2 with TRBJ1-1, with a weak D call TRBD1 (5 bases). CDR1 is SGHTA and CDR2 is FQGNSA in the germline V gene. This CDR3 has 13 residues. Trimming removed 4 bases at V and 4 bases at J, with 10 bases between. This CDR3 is CASSSGAGTEAFF. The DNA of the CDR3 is TGTGCCAGCAGCTCTGGGGCGGGCACTGAAGCTTTCTTT.

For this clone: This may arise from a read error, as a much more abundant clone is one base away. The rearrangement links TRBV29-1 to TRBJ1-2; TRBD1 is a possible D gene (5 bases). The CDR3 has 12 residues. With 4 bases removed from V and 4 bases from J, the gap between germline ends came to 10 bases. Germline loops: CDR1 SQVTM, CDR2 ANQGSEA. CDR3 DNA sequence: TGCAGCGTTGGGTGGGGGGGCTATGGCTACACCTTC. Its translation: CSVGWGGYGYTF.

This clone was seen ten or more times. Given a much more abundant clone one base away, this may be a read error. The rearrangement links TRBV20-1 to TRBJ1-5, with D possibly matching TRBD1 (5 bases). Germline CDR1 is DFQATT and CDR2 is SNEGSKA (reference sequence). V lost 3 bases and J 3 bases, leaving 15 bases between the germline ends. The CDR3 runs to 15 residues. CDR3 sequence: CSASRGRTPNQPQHF. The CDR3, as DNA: TGCAGTGCTAGTAGGGGCAGGACCCCCAATCAGCCCCAGCATTTT.

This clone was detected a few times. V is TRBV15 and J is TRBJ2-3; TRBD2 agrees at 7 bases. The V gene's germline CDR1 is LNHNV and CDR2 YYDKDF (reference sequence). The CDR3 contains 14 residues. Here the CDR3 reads CANSRAGLTDTQYF. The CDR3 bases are TGTGCAAACAGCAGAGCGGGGCTCACGGATACGCAGTATTTT.

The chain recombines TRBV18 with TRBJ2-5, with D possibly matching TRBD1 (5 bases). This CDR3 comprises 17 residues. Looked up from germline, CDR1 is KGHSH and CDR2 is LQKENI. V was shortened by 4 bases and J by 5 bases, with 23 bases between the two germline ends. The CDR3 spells CASSRGTPQVLWETQYF. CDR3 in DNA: TGTGCCAGCTCACGGGGCACGCCCCAGGTACTTTGGGAGACCCAGTACTTC.

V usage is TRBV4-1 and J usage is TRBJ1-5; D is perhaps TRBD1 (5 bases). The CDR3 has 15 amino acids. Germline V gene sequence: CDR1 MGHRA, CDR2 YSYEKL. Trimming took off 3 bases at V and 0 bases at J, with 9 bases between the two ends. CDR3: CASSQGTDSNQPQHF. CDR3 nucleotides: TGCGCCAGCAGCCAGGGGACGGATAGCAATCAGCCCCAGCATTTT.

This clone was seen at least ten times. The CDR3 reads CASSLGTSGTYEQYF. Written as DNA, the CDR3 is TGCGCCAGCAGCCTTGGGACTAGCGGAACCTACGAGCAGTACTTC. The V call is TRBV4-1, the J call TRBJ2-7; 11 bases map to TRBD2. Germline assignment: CDR1 MGHRA and CDR2 YSYEKL. Trimming took 4 bases from V and 2 from J; bases not matched to a gene: 4. The CDR3 runs to 15 residues.

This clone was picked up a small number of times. CDR3 nucleotides: TGTGCCAGTAGTCTGTACAGGGATGGCTACACCTTC. This translates into CASSLYRDGYTF. The chain joins TRBV19 to TRBJ1-2; D is possibly TRBD1 (6 bases). V lost 5 bases and J lost 6, with 10 bases in between. CDR3 length: 12 residues. Germline assignment: CDR1 LNHDA and CDR2 SQIVND (reference sequence).

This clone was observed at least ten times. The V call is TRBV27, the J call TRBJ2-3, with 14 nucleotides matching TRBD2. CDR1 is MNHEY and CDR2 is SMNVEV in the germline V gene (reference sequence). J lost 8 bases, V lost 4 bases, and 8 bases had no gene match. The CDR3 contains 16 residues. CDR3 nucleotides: TGTGCCAGCAGTTCCCCGAGACTAGCGGGAGGGCGTACGCAGTATTTT. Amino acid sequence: CASSSPRLAGGRTQYF.

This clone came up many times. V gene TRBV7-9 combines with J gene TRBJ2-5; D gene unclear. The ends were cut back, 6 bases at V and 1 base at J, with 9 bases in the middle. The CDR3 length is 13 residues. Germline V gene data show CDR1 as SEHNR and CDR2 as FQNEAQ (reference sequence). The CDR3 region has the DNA TGTGCCAGCAGTCTTCCACCCCAAGAGACCCAGTACTTC. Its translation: CASSLPPQETQYF.

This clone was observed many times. The CDR3 sequence: CASSQDGEGLTDTQYF. CDR3 DNA: TGCGCCAGCAGCCAAGATGGGGAGGGACTCACAGATACGCAGTATTTT. The rearrangement uses TRBV4-3 and TRBJ2-3, with 7 bases lining up with TRBD2. This CDR3 has 16 amino acids. CDR1 and CDR2 from the germline V gene are LGHNA and YSLEER. V shed 0 bases and J 2 bases; nucleotides not matched to a gene: 5.

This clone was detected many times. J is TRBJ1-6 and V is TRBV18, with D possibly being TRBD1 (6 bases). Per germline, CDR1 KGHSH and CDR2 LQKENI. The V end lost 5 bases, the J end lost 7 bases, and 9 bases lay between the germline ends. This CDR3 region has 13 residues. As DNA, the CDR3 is TGTGCCAGCTCAGACCAGGGGAATTCACCCCTCCACTTT. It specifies CASSDQGNSPLHF.

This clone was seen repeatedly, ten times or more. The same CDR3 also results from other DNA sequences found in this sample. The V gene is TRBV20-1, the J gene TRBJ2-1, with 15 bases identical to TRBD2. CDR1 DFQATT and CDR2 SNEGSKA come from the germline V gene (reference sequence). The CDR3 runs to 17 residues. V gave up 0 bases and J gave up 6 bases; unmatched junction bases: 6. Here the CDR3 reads CSARDLRTSGRVNEQFF. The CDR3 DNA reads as TGCAGTGCTAGAGATCTCCGGACTAGCGGGAGGGTCAATGAGCAGTTCTTC.

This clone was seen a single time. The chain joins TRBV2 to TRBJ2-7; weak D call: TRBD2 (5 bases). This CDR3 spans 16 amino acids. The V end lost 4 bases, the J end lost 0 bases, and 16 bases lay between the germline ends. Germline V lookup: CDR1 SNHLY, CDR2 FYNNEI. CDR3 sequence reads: CASSGVAGVFSYEQYF. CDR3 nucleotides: TGTGCCAGCAGTGGTGTGGCGGGTGTATTCTCCTACGAGCAGTACTTC.

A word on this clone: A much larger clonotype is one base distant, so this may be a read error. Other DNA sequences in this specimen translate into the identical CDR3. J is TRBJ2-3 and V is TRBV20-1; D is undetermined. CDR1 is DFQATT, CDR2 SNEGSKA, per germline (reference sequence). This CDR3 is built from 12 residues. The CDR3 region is CSAREHTDTQYF. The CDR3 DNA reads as TGCAGCGCTAGAGAACATACAGATACGCAGTATTTT.

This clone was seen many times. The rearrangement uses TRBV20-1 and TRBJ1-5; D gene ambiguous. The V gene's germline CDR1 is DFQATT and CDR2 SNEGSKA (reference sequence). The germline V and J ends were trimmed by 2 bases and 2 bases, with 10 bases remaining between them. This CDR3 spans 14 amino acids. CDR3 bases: TGCAGTGCTAGACAGGCCCCCGGCAATCAGCCCCAGCATTTT. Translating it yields CSARQAPGNQPQHF.

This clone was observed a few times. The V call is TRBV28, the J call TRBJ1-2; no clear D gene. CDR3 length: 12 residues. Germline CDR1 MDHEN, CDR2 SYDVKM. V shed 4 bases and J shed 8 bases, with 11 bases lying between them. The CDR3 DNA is TGTGCCAGCAGTTCCTTGAGTGGAGGCTACACCTTC. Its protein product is CASSSLSGGYTF.

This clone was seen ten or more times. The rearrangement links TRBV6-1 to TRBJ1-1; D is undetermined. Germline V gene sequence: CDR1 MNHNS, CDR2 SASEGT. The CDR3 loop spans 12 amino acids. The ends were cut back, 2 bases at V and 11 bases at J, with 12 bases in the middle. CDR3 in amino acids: CASSESGLGAFF. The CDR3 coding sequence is TGTGCCAGCAGTGAATCGGGGTTGGGGGCTTTCTTT.

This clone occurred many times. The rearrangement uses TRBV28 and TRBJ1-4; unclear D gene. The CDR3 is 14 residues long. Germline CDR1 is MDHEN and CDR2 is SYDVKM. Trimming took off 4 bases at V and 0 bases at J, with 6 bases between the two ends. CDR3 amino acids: CASSSGATNEKLFF. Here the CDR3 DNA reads TGTGCCAGCAGTTCTGGTGCAACTAATGAAAAACTGTTTTTT.

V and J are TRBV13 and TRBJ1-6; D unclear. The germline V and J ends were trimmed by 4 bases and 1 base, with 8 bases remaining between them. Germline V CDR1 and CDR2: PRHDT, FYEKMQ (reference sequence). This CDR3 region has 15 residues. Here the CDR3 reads CASSYGLSYNSPLHF. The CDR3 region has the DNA TGTGCCAGCAGCTATGGGTTGTCCTATAATTCACCCCTCCACTTT. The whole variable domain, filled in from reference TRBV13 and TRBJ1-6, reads AAGVIQSPRHLIKEKRETATLKCYPIPRHDTVYWYQQGPGQDPQFLISFYEKMQSDKGSIPDRFSAQQFSDYHSELNMSSLELGDSALYFCASSYGLSYNSPLHFGNGTRLTVT.

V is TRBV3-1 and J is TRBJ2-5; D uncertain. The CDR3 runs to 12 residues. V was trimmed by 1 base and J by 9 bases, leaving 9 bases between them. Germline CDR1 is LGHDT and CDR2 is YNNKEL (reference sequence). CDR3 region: CASSQGKTAQYF. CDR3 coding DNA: TGTGCCAGCAGCCAAGGGAAGACGGCCCAGTACTTC.

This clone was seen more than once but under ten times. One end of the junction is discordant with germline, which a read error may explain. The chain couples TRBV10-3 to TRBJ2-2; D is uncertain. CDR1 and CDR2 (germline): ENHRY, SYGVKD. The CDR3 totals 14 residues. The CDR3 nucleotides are TGTTCCATCAGTGGCCAGAGTATGGCCGGGGAGCTGTTTTTT. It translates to CSISGQSMAGELFF.

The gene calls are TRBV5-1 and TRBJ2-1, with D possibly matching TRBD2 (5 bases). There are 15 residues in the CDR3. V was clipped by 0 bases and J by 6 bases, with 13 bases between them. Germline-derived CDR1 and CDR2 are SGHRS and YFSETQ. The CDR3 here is CASSLAGGRANEQFF. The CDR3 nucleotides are TGCGCCAGCAGCTTGGCGGGCGGGCGAGCCAATGAGCAGTTCTTC.

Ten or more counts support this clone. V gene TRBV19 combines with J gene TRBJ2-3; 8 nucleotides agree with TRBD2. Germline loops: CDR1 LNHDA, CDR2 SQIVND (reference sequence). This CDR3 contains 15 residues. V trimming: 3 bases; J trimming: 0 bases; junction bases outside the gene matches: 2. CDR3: CASSMIAGSTDTQYF. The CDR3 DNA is TGTGCCAGTAGTATGATAGCGGGGAGCACAGATACGCAGTATTTT.

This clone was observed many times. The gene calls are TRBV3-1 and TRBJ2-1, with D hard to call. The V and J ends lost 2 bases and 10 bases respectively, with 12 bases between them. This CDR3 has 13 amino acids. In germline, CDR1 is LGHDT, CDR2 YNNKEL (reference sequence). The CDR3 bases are TGTGCCAGCAGCCAACCGAAAATTTCCGAGCAGTTCTTC. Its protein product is CASSQPKISEQFF.

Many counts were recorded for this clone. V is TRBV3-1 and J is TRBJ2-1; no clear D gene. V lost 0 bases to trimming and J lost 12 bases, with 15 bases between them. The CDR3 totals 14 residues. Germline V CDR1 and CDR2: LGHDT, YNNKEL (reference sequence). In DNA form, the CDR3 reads TGTGCCAGCAGCCAAGATATGGCTCTGGCGACGCAGTTCTTC. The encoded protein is CASSQDMALATQFF.